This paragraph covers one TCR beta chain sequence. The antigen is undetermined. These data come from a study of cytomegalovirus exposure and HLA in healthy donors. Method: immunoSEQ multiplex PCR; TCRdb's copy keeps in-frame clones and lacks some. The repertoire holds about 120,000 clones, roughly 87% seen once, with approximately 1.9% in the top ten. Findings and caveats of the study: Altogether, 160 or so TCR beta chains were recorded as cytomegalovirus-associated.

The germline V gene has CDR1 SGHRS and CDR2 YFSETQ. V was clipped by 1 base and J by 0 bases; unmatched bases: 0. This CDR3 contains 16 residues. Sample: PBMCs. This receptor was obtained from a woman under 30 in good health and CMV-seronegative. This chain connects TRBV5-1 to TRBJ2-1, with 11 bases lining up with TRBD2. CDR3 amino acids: CASSLTSGSSYNEQFF. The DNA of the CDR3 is TGCGCCAGCAGCTTGACTAGCGGGAGCTCCTACAATGAGCAGTTCTTC.